The count of the clone carrying this TCR beta chain is one. These data originate in a study of blood T cell repertoires in COVID-19. Study summary: Whether acute or convalescent, the COVID-19 samples came from the United States, Italy and Spain. Sources were T cells, B-cell-depleted T cells, or PBMCs; the material itself was cDNA or gDNA.

Original processing methods: By means of reference gene primer amplification, nucleated cell counts were estimated. The protocol was immunoSEQ multiplex PCR, while the TCRdb copy is restricted to in-frame clones and leaves out a portion. V and J calls and clone size are those listed in that table; D and trimming were worked out from the DNA. The sample carries a few hundred thousand clones, 90% recorded once. Trimming took 3 bases from V and 3 from J, leaving 9 bases between them. This CDR3 has 14 residues. Germline loops: CDR1 LNHDA, CDR2 SQIVND (reference sequence). Seattle-derived patients entered the study during active infection and were followed longitudinally.

The TCR was taken from a woman aged 55 to 70 with COVID-19, enrolled during active disease. The source material was peripheral blood. The rearrangement links TRBV19 to TRBJ1-5; D is uncertain. CDR3: CASSIWQDNQPQHF. The CDR3 bases are TGTGCCAGTAGTATCTGGCAGGACAATCAGCCCCAGCATTTT.